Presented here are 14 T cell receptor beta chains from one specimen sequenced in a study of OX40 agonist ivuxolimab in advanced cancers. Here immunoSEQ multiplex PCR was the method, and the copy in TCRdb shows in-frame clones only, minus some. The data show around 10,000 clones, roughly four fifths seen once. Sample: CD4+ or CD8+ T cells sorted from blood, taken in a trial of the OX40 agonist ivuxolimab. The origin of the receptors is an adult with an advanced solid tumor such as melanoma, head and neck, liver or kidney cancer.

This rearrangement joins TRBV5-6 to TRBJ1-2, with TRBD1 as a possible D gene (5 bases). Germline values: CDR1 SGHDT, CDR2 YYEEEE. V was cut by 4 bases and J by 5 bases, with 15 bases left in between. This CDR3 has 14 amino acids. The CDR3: CASSPGRTIYGYTF. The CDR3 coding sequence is TGTGCCAGCAGCCCAGGGAGAACGATTTATGGCTACACCTTC.

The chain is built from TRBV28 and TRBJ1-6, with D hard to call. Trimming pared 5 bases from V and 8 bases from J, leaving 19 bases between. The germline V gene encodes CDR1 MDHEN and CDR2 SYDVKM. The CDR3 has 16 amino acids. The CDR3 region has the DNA TGTGCCAGCAGTCGTCCCTTTAAGGGCACTTATTCACCCCTCCACTTT. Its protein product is CASSRPFKGTYSPLHF.

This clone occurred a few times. This CDR3 is CSMPEGETYEQYF. CDR3 sequence (DNA): TGCAGCATGCCAGAGGGGGAAACCTACGAGCAGTACTTC. This chain links TRBV29-1 with TRBJ2-7; a weak D match, TRBD1 (6 bases). This CDR3 has 13 residues. Germline assignment: CDR1 SQVTM and CDR2 ANQGSEA. V was pared by 8 bases and J by 2 bases, with 16 bases between.

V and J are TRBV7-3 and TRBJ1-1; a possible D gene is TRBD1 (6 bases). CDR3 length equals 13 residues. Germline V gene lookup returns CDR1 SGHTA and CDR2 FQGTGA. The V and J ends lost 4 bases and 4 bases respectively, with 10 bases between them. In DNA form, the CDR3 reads TGTGCCAGCAGCTCGATACAGGGCACTGAAGCTTTCTTT. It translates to CASSSIQGTEAFF.

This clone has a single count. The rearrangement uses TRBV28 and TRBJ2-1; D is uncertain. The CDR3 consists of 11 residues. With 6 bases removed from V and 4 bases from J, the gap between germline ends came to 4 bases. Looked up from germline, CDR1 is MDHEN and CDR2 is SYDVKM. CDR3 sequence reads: CASSHYNEQFF. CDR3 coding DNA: TGTGCCAGCAGCCATTACAATGAGCAGTTCTTC.

CDR3 sequence: CASSVEGLGYNEQFF. The CDR3 DNA reads as TGTGCCAGCAGCGTAGAAGGACTAGGTTACAATGAGCAGTTCTTC. This sequence joins TRBV9 and TRBJ2-1; the match to TRBD2 covers 7 bases. The CDR3 is 15 amino acids. From germline, CDR1 is SGDLS and CDR2 YYNGEE. Trimming cost V 0 bases and J 4 bases; bases outside gene matches: 4. The whole variable domain, filled in from reference TRBV9 and TRBJ2-1, reads DSGVTQTPKHLITATGQRVTLRCSPRSGDLSVYWYQQSLDQGLQFLIQYYNGEERAKGNILERFSAQQFPDLHSELNLSSLELGDSALYFCASSVEGLGYNEQFFGPGTRLTVL.

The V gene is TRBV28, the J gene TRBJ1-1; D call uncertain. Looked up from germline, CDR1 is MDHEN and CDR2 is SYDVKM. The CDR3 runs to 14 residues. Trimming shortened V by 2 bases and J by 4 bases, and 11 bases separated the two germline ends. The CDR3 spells CASSLSAVSTEAFF. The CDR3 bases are TGTGCCAGCAGTTTAAGCGCTGTAAGCACTGAAGCTTTCTTT.

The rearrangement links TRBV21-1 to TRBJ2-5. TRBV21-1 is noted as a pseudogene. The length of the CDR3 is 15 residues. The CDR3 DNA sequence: TGTGCCAGCAGCTTATTCCAGGGGGGGCAGGAGACCCAGTACTTC. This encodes CASSLFQGGQETQYF.

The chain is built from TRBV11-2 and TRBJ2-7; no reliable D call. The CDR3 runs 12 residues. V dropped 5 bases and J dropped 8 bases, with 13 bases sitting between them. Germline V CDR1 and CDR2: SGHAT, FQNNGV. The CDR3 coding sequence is TGTGCCAGCAGCCGGCCCTCCCTAAAGCAGTACTTC. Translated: CASSRPSLKQYF.

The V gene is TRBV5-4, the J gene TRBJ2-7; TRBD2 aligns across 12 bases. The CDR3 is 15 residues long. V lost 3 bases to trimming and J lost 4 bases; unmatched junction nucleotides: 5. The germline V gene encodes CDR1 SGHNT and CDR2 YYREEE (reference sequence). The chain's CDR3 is CASSSPLAGGYEQYF. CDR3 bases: TGTGCCAGCAGCTCCCCACTAGCGGGGGGTTACGAGCAGTACTTC.

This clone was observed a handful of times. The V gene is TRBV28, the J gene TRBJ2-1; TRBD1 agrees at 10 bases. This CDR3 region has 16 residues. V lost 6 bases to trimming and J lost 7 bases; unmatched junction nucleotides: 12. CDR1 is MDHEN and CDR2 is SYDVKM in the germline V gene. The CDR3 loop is CASRSRRTGGKNEQFF. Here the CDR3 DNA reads TGTGCCAGCAGGAGTCGCCGGACAGGGGGAAAGAATGAGCAGTTCTTC.

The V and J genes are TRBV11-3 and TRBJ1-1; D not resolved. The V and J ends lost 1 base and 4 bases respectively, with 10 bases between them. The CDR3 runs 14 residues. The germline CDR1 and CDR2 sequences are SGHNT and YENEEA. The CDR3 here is CASSLGTQPTEAFF. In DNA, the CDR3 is TGTGCCAGCAGCTTAGGTACTCAGCCCACTGAAGCTTTCTTT.

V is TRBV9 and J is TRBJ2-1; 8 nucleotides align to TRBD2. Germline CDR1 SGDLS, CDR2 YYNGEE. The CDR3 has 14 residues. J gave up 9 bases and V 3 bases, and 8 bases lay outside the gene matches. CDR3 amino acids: CASSARGADSEQFF. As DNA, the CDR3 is TGTGCCAGCAGCGCGCGGGGGGCGGACAGTGAGCAGTTCTTC.

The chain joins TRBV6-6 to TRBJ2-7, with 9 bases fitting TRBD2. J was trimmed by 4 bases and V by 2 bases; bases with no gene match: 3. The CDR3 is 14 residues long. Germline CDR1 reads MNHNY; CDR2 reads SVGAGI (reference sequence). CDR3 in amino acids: CASSYLGLAYEQYF. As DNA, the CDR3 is TGTGCCAGCAGTTACCTGGGACTAGCTTACGAGCAGTACTTC.